A single sample is the source of the 25 T cell receptor beta chains below, sequenced in a study of early T cells in non-severe SARS-CoV-2 infection. TCRdb re-called the 5' RACE reads through MiXCR, storing one row per CDR3 protein. The sample includes tens of thousands of distinct CDR3 sequences, 6.6% of them seen just once. The specimen sequenced was whole blood. These receptors came from an adult who was a healthcare worker with PCR-confirmed SARS-CoV-2 infection or an uninfected control (not recorded which).

The chain uses TRBV20-1 and TRBJ2-5; D gene uncertain. Trimming took 6 bases from V and 5 from J, leaving 10 bases between them. Germline V gene data show CDR1 as DFQATT and CDR2 as SNEGSKA (reference sequence). The CDR3 has 11 residues. CDR3 protein: CSARGWETQYF. CDR3 nucleotide sequence: TGCAGTGCCCGAGGTTGGGAGACCCAGTACTTC.

This clonotype has a count of ten or more. The chain joins TRBV5-1 to TRBJ2-5, with D unresolved. Germline V CDR1 and CDR2: SGHRS, YFSETQ. V was pared by 1 base and J by 4 bases, with 8 bases between. The CDR3 has 13 residues. The CDR3 sequence: CASSLNGVETQYF. DNA of the CDR3: TGCGCCAGCAGCTTGAATGGCGTAGAGACCCAGTACTTC.

There are many counts of this clonotype. The CDR3 here is CASSFLANTDTQYF. The CDR3 nucleotides read TGTGCCAGCAGCTTTCTGGCAAACACAGATACGCAGTATTTT. The chain has TRBV7-9 and TRBJ2-3; D ambiguous. This CDR3 comprises 14 residues. V lost 3 bases and J lost 2, with 9 bases in between. From germline, CDR1 is SEHNR and CDR2 FQNEAQ (reference sequence).

This clonotype appeared many times. J is TRBJ2-1 and V is TRBV20-1, with 9 bases that match TRBD1. This CDR3 is built from 15 residues. Germline V gene lookup returns CDR1 DFQATT and CDR2 SNEGSKA (reference sequence). The J segment lost 7 bases and the V segment lost 0 bases, leaving 7 bases of the junction unmatched. The CDR3, as DNA: TGCAGTGCTAGAGAGGCCGACAGGGGGGGAAATGAGCAGTTCTTC. Protein: CSAREADRGGNEQFF.

This clonotype was counted at least ten times. The chain is built from TRBV28 and TRBJ2-5, with D perhaps TRBD2 (5 bases). The CDR3 spans 14 residues. CDR1 is MDHEN, CDR2 SYDVKM, per germline. Trimming cost V 7 bases and J 5 bases, with 17 bases left between them. The CDR3 is CASTREPTEETQYF. DNA for the CDR3: TGTGCCAGCACTCGGGAACCCACAGAGGAGACCCAGTACTTC.

This clonotype was recorded a few times. V gene TRBV7-9 combines with J gene TRBJ1-2, with D tentatively TRBD1 (6 bases). This CDR3 comprises 17 residues. The V end was cut by 4 bases, the J end by 4 bases, with 22 bases between. Germline V gene data show CDR1 as SEHNR and CDR2 as FQNEAQ (reference sequence). CDR3 sequence: CASSSNPPGQDFYGYTF. The CDR3 DNA sequence: TGTGCCAGCAGCTCCAACCCGCCGGGACAAGACTTCTATGGCTACACCTTC.

This clonotype showed up many times. This sequence joins TRBV5-4 and TRBJ1-1, with 10 bases aligning to TRBD1. The CDR3 loop spans 15 amino acids. Germline values: CDR1 SGHNT, CDR2 YYREEE (reference sequence). V lost 5 bases to trimming and J lost 5 bases; unmatched junction nucleotides: 9. The CDR3 DNA is TGTGCCAGCAGGGCTGGACAGGGGGGAAAAACTGAAGCTTTCTTT. Encoded protein: CASRAGQGGKTEAFF.

The chain links TRBV7-9 to TRBJ2-7, with TRBD2 identical over 7 bases. The germline V gene encodes CDR1 SEHNR and CDR2 FQNEAQ (reference sequence). This CDR3 has 15 residues. V dropped 5 bases and J dropped 1; count of bases not matched to a gene: 8. CDR3: CASSLWRAGSYEQYF. CDR3 sequence (DNA): TGTGCCAGCAGCCTTTGGCGAGCGGGGTCCTACGAGCAGTACTTC.

This clonotype occurred many times. V is TRBV6-2 or TRBV6-3 and J is TRBJ2-7; 9 bases are shared with TRBD1. CDR1 MNHEY and CDR2 SVGEGT come from the germline V gene. CDR3 length: 13 amino acids. V lost 5 bases and J lost 5; bases outside the gene matches: 4. The CDR3 nucleotides are TGTGCCAGCAGTCCGGGGACAGGGAACGAGCAGTACTTC. Its protein product is CASSPGTGNEQYF.

This clonotype was observed at least ten times. The chain recombines TRBV2 with TRBJ2-1; perhaps TRBD1 as D (6 bases). Germline loops: CDR1 SNHLY, CDR2 FYNNEI. The CDR3 sequence is 14 residues long. V lost 7 bases and J lost 1, with 11 bases in between. CDR3 sequence reads: CASNRELSYNEQFF. CDR3 nucleotides: TGTGCCAGCAACAGGGAACTATCCTACAATGAGCAGTTCTTC.

This clonotype was seen a handful of times. V usage is TRBV7-2 and J usage is TRBJ2-7, with TRBD2 matching 10 bases. This CDR3 is 12 amino acids long. Germline assignment: CDR1 SGHTA and CDR2 FQGNSA. The V segment lost 5 bases and the J segment 7 bases; nucleotides outside the gene matches: 2. The CDR3 region has the DNA TGTGCCAGCAGCAAGGGACTAGCGGAGCAGTACTTC. The encoded protein is CASSKGLAEQYF.

The chain has TRBV4-1 and TRBJ2-7; 8 positions match TRBD2. V trimming: 0 bases; J trimming: 2 bases; junction bases outside the gene matches: 0. CDR1 MGHRA and CDR2 YSYEKL come from the germline V gene. This CDR3 spans 14 amino acids. The CDR3 nucleotides read TGCGCCAGCAGCCAAGAAGCGGGAGCCTACGAGCAGTACTTC. Residues: CASSQEAGAYEQYF.

In this sample, this clonotype turned up many times. The genes are TRBV11-2 and TRBJ1-3; D might be TRBD1 (5 bases). Trimming took 0 bases from V and 2 from J, leaving 14 bases between them. This CDR3 region has 17 residues. Germline-derived CDR1 and CDR2 are SGHAT and FQNNGV. CDR3 loop: CASSLEIILGPGNTIYF. Here the CDR3 DNA reads TGTGCCAGCAGCTTAGAAATTATTCTGGGGCCTGGAAACACCATATATTTT.

This clonotype was recorded many times. The rearrangement links TRBV3-1 to TRBJ2-2, with 10 bases that match TRBD1. Looked up from germline, CDR1 is LGHDT and CDR2 is YNNKEL (reference sequence). The CDR3 contains 17 residues. V shed 2 bases and J 5 bases; nucleotides not matched to a gene: 8. The CDR3 loop reads CASSQQGGTGETGELFF. DNA of the CDR3: TGTGCCAGCAGCCAACAGGGCGGGACAGGGGAAACCGGGGAGCTGTTTTTT.

This clonotype was recorded many times. The genes are TRBV20-1 and TRBJ2-3, with D unresolved. With 6 bases removed from V and 4 bases from J, the gap between germline ends came to 8 bases. Germline CDR1 is DFQATT and CDR2 is SNEGSKA (reference sequence). The CDR3 spans 11 residues. Here the CDR3 DNA reads TGCAGTGCCCTAGTTTCAGATACGCAGTATTTT. Translation: CSALVSDTQYF.

At least ten counts were recorded for this clonotype. This sequence joins TRBV28 and TRBJ1-2; TRBD1 might be the D (6 bases). Trimming cost V 8 bases and J 3 bases, with 10 bases left between them. This CDR3 region has 12 residues. Germline values: CDR1 MDHEN, CDR2 SYDVKM. CDR3 amino acids: CASEEGDYGYTF. The DNA of the CDR3 is TGTGCCAGCGAGGAGGGGGACTATGGCTACACCTTC.

The chain recombines TRBV20-1 with TRBJ1-1; 7 bases agree with TRBD1. Germline CDR1 and CDR2: DFQATT and SNEGSKA (reference sequence). The CDR3 extends over 11 amino acids. J was trimmed by 5 bases and V by 8 bases; bases with no gene match: 5. CDR3 coding DNA: TGCAGTCGTAGGGGGCGGACTGAAGCTTTCTTT. Its translation is CSRRGRTEAFF.

CDR3 in amino acids: CASSSSGTSGEQYF. In DNA, the CDR3 is TGCGCCAGCAGCTCCAGCGGGACTAGCGGCGAGCAGTACTTC. This chain uses TRBV5-1 with TRBJ2-7; 11 nucleotides line up with TRBD2. Germline lookup yields CDR1 SGHRS and CDR2 YFSETQ. The CDR3 extends over 14 amino acids. The V segment lost 3 bases and the J segment 6 bases; nucleotides outside the gene matches: 5.

This clonotype was seen a handful of times. The V gene is TRBV15, the J gene TRBJ1-5; TRBD1 matches 7 bases. In germline, CDR1 is LNHNV, CDR2 YYDKDF (reference sequence). This CDR3 is built from 17 residues. Germline trimming cut 1 base from V and 1 base from J; bases unmatched to any gene: 7. The CDR3 loop is CATSRGGTARSNQPQHF. Written as DNA, the CDR3 is TGTGCCACCAGCAGAGGGGGGACAGCAAGAAGCAATCAGCCCCAGCATTTT. Full variable domain (rest looked up from reference TRBV15 and TRBJ1-5): DAMVIQNPRYQVTQFGKPVTLSCSQTLNHNVMYWYQQKSSQAPKLLFHYYDKDFNNEADTPDNFQSRRPNTSFCFLDIRSPGLGDTAMYLCATSRGGTARSNQPQHFGDGTRLSIL.

This clonotype was observed many times. This chain links TRBV6-4 with TRBJ1-1, with 8 positions matching TRBD1. CDR1 is MRHNA and CDR2 is SNTAGT in the germline V gene. J gave up 4 bases and V 6 bases, and 4 bases lay outside the gene matches. This CDR3 is built from 13 residues. For the CDR3, the DNA is TGTGCCAGCAGCAACACAGGGGGCACTGAAGCTTTCTTT. It encodes CASSNTGGTEAFF.

Ten or more counts support this clonotype. V and J are TRBV5-1 and TRBJ2-7; D gene uncertain. V was trimmed by 2 bases and J by 0 bases, leaving 9 bases between them. The CDR3 is 14 amino acids. Per the germline V gene, CDR1 is SGHRS and CDR2 is YFSETQ. CDR3 residues: CASSLNPDSYEQYF. CDR3 DNA: TGCGCCAGCAGCTTAAATCCAGACTCCTACGAGCAGTACTTC.

The genes are TRBV6-1 and TRBJ2-2, with D tentatively TRBD1 (6 bases). The V gene lost 6 bases and the J gene lost 7 bases, with 18 bases spanning the gap. In germline, CDR1 is MNHNS, CDR2 SASEGT. CDR3 length equals 15 residues. The DNA of the CDR3 is TGTGCCAGCAGGAGAGGCAGGGGAGTTAGCGGGGAGCTGTTTTTT. This translates into CASRRGRGVSGELFF.

The chain has TRBV20-1 and TRBJ1-2; TRBD1 matches 8 bases. The length of the CDR3 is 12 residues. Trimming removed 6 bases from V and 2 bases from J; junction bases left unmatched: 2. CDR1 is DFQATT and CDR2 is SNEGSKA in the germline V gene (reference sequence). DNA of the CDR3: TGCAGTGCATGGACAGGGAACTATGGCTACACCTTC. Translated: CSAWTGNYGYTF.

This clonotype was detected ten times or more. The rearrangement uses TRBV19 and TRBJ1-1, with D perhaps TRBD1 (5 bases). The CDR3 covers 15 residues. The germline V gene encodes CDR1 LNHDA and CDR2 SQIVND (reference sequence). Trimming pared 0 bases from V and 0 bases from J, leaving 8 bases between. CDR3 loop: CASSIEPGMNTEAFF. The CDR3 DNA is TGTGCCAGTAGTATAGAACCAGGGATGAACACTGAAGCTTTCTTT.

This clonotype was seen repeatedly, ten times or more. V usage is TRBV28 and J usage is TRBJ1-1; no firm D call. Germline CDR1 reads MDHEN; CDR2 reads SYDVKM. CDR3 size: 14 residues. The germline V and J ends were trimmed by 3 bases and 2 bases, with 10 bases remaining between them. DNA for the CDR3: TGTGCCAGCAGTTTTCCTCTAGATAACACTGAAGCTTTCTTT. It is translated as CASSFPLDNTEAFF.